The present T cell receptor (beta chain) was sequenced within a study of CXCR3-negative and CXCR3-positive naive CD8 T cells. cDNA libraries for TRB were generated by 5' RACE incorporating UMI labels. TCRdb re-called the 5' RACE reads; every CDR3 protein appears as one record, without DNA. The sample features about 6,700 distinct CDR3 sequences, with 1.2% in its top ten. About this clonotype itself: No antigen is known for it.

Naive cells were sorted as CD45RO-, CCR7+, CD27+ and CD95-. Notes on the study in general: More hydrophobic TRB CDR3s were found in CXCR3-positive naive cells than in CXCR3-negative naive cells. TRB CDR3 properties indicated TCR strength, while surface CD5 was similar across naive subsets.

Germline CDR1 is SQVTM and CDR2 is ANQGSEA. The CDR3 is 16 amino acids. The TCR was taken from a human donor in good health. Some clones in this sample may be carry-over from other donors' samples. The rearrangement uses TRBV29-1 and TRBJ2-2; without DNA, the TCRdb call of TRBD1 cannot be checked. Specimen: naive CXCR3+ CD8+ T cells from blood. The sample's subset: CD45RO-CCR7+CD27+CD95- naive CD8+ T cells expressing CXCR3 (TNR3+). Here the CDR3 reads CSAVGTTDVNTGELFF.